One T cell receptor (beta chain) is described in this entry. The specificity of this receptor is unknown. It has no much larger one-base neighbor in the sample; base qualities were not kept. Library creation used the immunoSEQ multiplex PCR assay. A mixture of 60 forward primers for TCR Vbeta segments and 13 reverse primers for TCR Jbeta segments was used in the multiplex PCR. Amplification of the CDR3 region of rearranged TCR beta genes was performed with a multiplex PCR assay on genomic DNA. On the Illumina HiSeq System, the amplified TCR beta libraries were sequenced as 87-base-pair reads. On the authors' methods: A later analysis counted approximately 84 million unique TCR beta chains across the 666 repertoires, and some 11 million of these chains were shared by at least two donors. To remove PCR and sequencing errors, raw reads were error-corrected and collapsed into unique sequences using a nearest-neighbor algorithm that merged closely related sequences. Alignment of CDR3 sequences to IMGT reference sequences was used to assign V, D and J gene segments. For a sequence to be retained, at least a six-nucleotide match to both a V gene segment and a J gene segment was required. Rearrangements were classified as productive when the CDR3 lacked stop codons and remained in frame with V and J, and all other rearrangements were classified as non-productive. Following IMGT convention, CDR3 was defined as the stretch from the second conserved V-encoded cysteine up to the conserved J-encoded phenylalanine. Sequences without an unambiguous match to a single V gene segment were excluded from the earlier analysis of over 500 of the donors. In an earlier analysis of roughly 500 of the donors, V segments were called functional above 56.7% productive rearrangements and were called segregating when the between-donor standard deviation exceeded 5%. A statistical classification framework was built to diagnose cytomegalovirus status from the catalog of TCR beta chain sequences. A later analysis assigned V and J genes by comparing TCR nucleotide sequences with IMGT/GENE-DB human TR gene sequences. Using the TCRdist pipeline, a later analysis assigned CDR3 sequences along with most-parsimonious VDJ recombination scenarios. In a later analysis, each TCR beta chain was defined by its CDR3 amino acid sequence together with its V-gene family, and reads without a unique V-gene family were excluded. A later analysis removed 592 highly shared, low-generation-probability nucleotide sequences to deal with suspected cross-contamination and a sequencing artifact. A later analysis calculated a clonal expansion index for each public chain from normalized within-repertoire ranks of inferred template counts. A later analysis computed generation probabilities with a VDJ recombination model fitted to out-of-frame rearrangements, and checked the results against IGoR. Hypergeometric tests were used in a later analysis to score TCR-TCR, TCR-HLA and TCR-CMV co-occurrence, with a repertoire-size bias correction applied to the TCR pairs. In a later analysis, false discovery rates were estimated by permuting HLA or CMV assignments 20 times. In a later analysis, co-occurring TCRs were grouped using DBSCAN, and TCRdist sequence similarity was added for clustering within HLA-allele-positive subsets. Repertoires with fewer than 30,000 or more than 120,000 public chains, plus five repertoires with anomalous nucleotide sharing, were excluded from co-occurrence clustering. The table was pulled from immuneACCESS by TCRdb, which kept in-frame rearrangements only. Such tables lose some clones; where checked, under half of the loss comes from unresolved V genes, and the rest has no known cause. The DNA was the basis for D and trimming; V, J and clone size are from that table. In this sample the table shows 200,000 to 250,000 clones, roughly 80% of which occur a single time. The ten largest clonotypes hold about 3.1% of the sample.

V is trimmed back by 5 bases and J by 2 bases, and the junction contains 20 bases that no gene match accounts for. The CDR3 goes from the cysteine to the phenylalanine over 21 residues. Just CDR3 DNA is preserved here, 63 bases in frame from base 1. The germline V gene sets CDR1 to SNHLY and CDR2 to FYNNEI. In total, approximately 690 healthy bone marrow donors made up the cohort. All cohort members were sampled while nominally healthy, although unrecorded immune exposures were likely present. The donor was CMV seronegative and was included in the group of a few hundred seronegative cohort members. A peripheral blood sample was provided by each donor, and peripheral blood mononuclear cells were used for TCR beta sequencing. Genomic DNA was extracted from the blood cell samples with the Qiagen DNeasy Blood Extraction Kit. The data belong to a study of cytomegalovirus exposure and HLA in healthy donors (dated 2017 in TCRdb). Turning to the overall study: An earlier analysis of approximately 640 of the donors reported about 290 Gb of sequence data and about 100 million unique TCR beta sequences from 150 million to 200 million T cells. Approximately 310 gigabases of sequencing data and approximately 85 million unique TCR sequences were included in an early release covering around 600 HLA-typed donors. The genetic ancestry cluster associated with self-reported Caucasian donors included 81% of the 398 genotyped donors. The study aimed to test whether cataloging public T cell receptors could reveal signatures of past pathogen exposure. The study used immunosequencing to profile the T cell repertoires of approximately 630 subjects and linked those repertoires to cytomegalovirus serostatus. In addition to the first cohort of hundreds of subjects, a separate validation cohort of about 120 different subjects was used. The study combined high-throughput TCR immunosequencing, statistical association of individual TCRs with disease status, and machine learning to predict cytomegalovirus infection status. A later analysis re-examined previously published TCR beta repertoires from 500 to 700 donors and added high-resolution HLA genotyping to investigate patterns of TCR occurrence. The later analysis used no new phenotypic data to find candidate immune exposures, relying instead on TCR beta sequences and their occurrence across donors. To decide whether each TCR beta V gene segment behaved as functional or pseudogenic, an earlier analysis of over 500 of the donors relied on high-throughput TCR beta sequencing. Alongside the repertoire data, information on donor age, sex, ethnicity and CMV serostatus was compiled. A later genetic analysis took genome-wide SNP genotypes for about 55% of the 666 donors and used that subset as a discovery cohort. Every repertoire in the discovery cohort had been generated on one and the same sequencing platform. HLA typing covered class I and class II loci at four-digit resolution. Typing coverage varied by locus: roughly 620-640 donors for A, B, C, DRB1 and DQB1; more than 500 for DQA1; approximately 610 for DPA1; roughly 450 for DPB1. About 5 DR-DQ haplotypes were handled as single units for association and clustering, since linkage in the cohort was strong. Among about 400 genotyped donors of the cohort, an average of about 240,000 unique TCR beta nucleotide sequences was sequenced per donor, of which approximately 19% were non-productive.

Overall results and qualifications from the work: Immune exposure information for the cohort was limited to CMV serostatus. The classifier was reported to diagnose cytomegalovirus status with high specificity and sensitivity in both the original cohort and the validation cohort. Correlated functional status among segregating V segments might reflect linkage disequilibrium, but an unknown experimental factor could not be ruled out. When HLA alleles, especially DR and DQ, strongly co-occurred, attributing TCR associations to individual alleles was difficult. A later genetic analysis reported fewer N-insertions in productive TCRs among donors in an Asian-associated ancestry cluster than the approximately 670-donor mean. Because HLA typing was missing for some donors at each locus, association tests included only the typed subset. In the study, 150 to 200 TCR beta chains were listed as associated with cytomegalovirus. In a later analysis, the rate of TCR association differed among HLA loci, with DRB1 alleles having the most associated TCRs and HLA-C alleles having the fewest. Some IMGT-functional V segments, including TRBV6-2 and TRBV6-3, could not be told apart with the 87-base-pair reads, so those segments were excluded. The earlier analysis of fewer than 750 of the donors excluded around 17 rarely observed V segments, including chromosome 9 orphons, because counts were too low. A further reported finding was that TCR beta sequences accurately predicted the HLA-A and HLA-B alleles for most subjects in the first cohort. Specific HLA alleles were associated with more than 15,000 TCR beta sequences at a false discovery rate of 0.05 in a later analysis. In an earlier analysis of some 540 of the donors, most TCR beta V segments appeared in productive rearrangements about 87% or about 30% of the time, broadly matching IMGT annotations. A cluster of highly shared sequence variants was judged likely to represent a technical artifact of the sequencing pipeline. According to the authors, the approach could potentially be generalized to other disease states and immunological phenotypes. A few of the identified cytomegalovirus-associated TCR beta chains were confirmed in vitro to be specific for cytomegalovirus antigens. In this cohort, only TCR beta chains were sequenced, and detectable features were limited by the absence of alpha or paired-chain data. In a later genetic analysis, a missense DCLRE1C variant was associated with V-gene and J-gene trimming of TCR beta chains, and the association was replicated in an independent cohort. Sequencing depth was assumed to be roughly uniform across donors in the presence/absence analyses, though that assumption may not hold. In a later analysis, most CMV-associated TCR beta chains were found to appear HLA-restricted, with HLA associations seemingly driven largely by CMV exposure. Most TCR sequences were seen in very few donors, while some public TCRs were found in many individuals. According to a later analysis, parvovirus B19, influenza, CMV and Epstein-Barr virus appeared linked to several top co-occurrence clusters. In a later analysis, HLA-associated TCR beta chains showed more clonal expansion and lower generation probabilities than non-associated chains that were equally common.

Sequenced: PBMCs. The sequence joins TRBV2 to TRBJ2-2; 10 middle bases align to TRBD1. The receptor was isolated from a man aged 25-40 years in good health and CMV-seronegative. The sequenced DNA: TGTGCCAGCAGTCAGAGCCGGGACAGGGGTAGACCAAACTTTAACACCGGGGAGCTGTTTTTT. Its protein is CASSQSRDRGRPNFNTGELFF.